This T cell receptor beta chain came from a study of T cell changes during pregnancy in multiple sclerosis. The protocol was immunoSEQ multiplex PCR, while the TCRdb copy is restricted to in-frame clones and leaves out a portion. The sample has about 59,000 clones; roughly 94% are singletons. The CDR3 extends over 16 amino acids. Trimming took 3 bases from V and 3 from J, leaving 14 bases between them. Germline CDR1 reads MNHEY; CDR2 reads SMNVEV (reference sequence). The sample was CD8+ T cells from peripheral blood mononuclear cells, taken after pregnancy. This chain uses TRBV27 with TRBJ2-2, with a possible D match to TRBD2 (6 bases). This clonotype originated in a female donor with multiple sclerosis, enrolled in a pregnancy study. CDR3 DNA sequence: TGTGCCAGCAGTTTGGCGGGGATTGGGTACACCGGGGAGCTGTTTTTT. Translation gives CASSLAGIGYTGELFF.